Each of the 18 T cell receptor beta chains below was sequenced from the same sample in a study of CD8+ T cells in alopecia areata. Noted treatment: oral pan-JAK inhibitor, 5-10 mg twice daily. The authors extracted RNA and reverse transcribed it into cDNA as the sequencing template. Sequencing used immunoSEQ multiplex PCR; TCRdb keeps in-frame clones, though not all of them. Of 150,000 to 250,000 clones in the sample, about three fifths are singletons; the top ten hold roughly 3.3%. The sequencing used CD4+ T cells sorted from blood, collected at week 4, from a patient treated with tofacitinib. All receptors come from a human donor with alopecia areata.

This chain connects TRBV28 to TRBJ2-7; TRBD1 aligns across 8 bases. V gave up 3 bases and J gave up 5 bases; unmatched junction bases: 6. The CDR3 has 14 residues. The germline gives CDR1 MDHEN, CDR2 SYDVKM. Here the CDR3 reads CASSLAGGVNEQYF. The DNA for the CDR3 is TGTGCCAGCAGTTTGGCAGGGGGCGTGAACGAGCAGTACTTC.

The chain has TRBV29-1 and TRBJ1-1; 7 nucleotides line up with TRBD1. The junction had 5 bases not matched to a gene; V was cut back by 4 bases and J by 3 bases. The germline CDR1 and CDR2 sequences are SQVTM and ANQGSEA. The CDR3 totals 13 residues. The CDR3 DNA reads TGCAGCGTTGCCGAGGGGGCAGACACTGAAGCTTTCTTT. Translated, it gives CSVAEGADTEAFF.

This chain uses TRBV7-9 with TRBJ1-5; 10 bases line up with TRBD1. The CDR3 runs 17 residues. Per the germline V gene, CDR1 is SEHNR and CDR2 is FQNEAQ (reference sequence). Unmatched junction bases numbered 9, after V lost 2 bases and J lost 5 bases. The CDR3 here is CASSLIRWGTGDQPQHF. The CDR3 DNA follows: TGTGCCAGCAGCTTAATTCGATGGGGGACAGGGGATCAGCCCCAGCATTTT.

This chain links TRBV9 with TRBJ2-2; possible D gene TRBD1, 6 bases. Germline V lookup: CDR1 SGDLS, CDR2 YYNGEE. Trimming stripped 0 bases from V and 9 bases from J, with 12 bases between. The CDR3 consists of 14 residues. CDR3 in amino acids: CASSVELWGRELFF. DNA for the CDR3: TGTGCCAGCAGCGTAGAACTTTGGGGGCGGGAGCTGTTTTTT.

CDR3 coding DNA: TGCGCCAGCAGCTTATGGGGGAATTGGGAGACCCAGTACTTC. It is translated as CASSLWGNWETQYF. V usage is TRBV5-1 and J usage is TRBJ2-5; D tentatively reads TRBD1 or TRBD2 (5 bases each). Trimming removed 2 bases from V and 5 bases from J, with 13 bases in between. The V gene's germline CDR1 is SGHRS and CDR2 YFSETQ. The CDR3 has 14 residues.

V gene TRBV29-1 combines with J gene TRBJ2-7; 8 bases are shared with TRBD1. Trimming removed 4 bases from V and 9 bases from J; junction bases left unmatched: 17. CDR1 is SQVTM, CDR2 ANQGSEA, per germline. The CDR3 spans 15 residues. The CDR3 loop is CSVVPTDRVHRGQYF. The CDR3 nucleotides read TGCAGCGTTGTCCCCACGGACAGGGTACACAGAGGGCAGTACTTC.

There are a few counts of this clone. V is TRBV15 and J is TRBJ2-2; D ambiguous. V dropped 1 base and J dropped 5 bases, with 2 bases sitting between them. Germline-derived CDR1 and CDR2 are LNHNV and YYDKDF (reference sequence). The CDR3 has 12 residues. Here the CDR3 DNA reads TGTGCCACCAGCAGAGGTACCGGGGAGCTGTTTTTT. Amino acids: CATSRGTGELFF.

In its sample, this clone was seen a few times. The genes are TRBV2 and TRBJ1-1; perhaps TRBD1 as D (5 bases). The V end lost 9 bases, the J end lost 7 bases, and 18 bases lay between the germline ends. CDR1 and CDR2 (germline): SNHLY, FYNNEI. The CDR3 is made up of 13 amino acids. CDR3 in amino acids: CASQTGTPNEAFF. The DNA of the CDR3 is TGTGCCAGTCAAACCGGGACCCCGAATGAAGCTTTCTTT.

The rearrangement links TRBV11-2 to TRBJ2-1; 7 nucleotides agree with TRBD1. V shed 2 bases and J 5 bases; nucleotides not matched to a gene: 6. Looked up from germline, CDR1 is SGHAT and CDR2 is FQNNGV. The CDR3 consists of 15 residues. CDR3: CASSLRPTGDNEQFF. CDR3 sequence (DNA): TGTGCCAGCAGCTTAAGGCCCACAGGGGACAATGAGCAGTTCTTC.

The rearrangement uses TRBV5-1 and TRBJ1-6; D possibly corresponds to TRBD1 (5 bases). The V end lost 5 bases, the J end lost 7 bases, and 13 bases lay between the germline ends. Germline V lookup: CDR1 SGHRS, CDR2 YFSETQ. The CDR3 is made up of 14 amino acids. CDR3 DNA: TGCGCCAGCAGATTTGGGACCGAGAATTCACCCCTCCACTTT. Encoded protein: CASRFGTENSPLHF.

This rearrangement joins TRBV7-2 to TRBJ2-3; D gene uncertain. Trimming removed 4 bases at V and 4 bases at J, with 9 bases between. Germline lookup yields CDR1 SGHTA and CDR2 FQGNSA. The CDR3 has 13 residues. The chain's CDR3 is CASSSSRADTQYF. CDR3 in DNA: TGTGCCAGCAGCTCCTCTCGGGCAGATACGCAGTATTTT.

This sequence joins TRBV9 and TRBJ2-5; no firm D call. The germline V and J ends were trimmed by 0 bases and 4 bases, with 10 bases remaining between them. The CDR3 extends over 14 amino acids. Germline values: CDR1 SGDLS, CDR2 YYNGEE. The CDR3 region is CASSVATDRETQYF. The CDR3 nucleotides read TGTGCCAGCAGCGTAGCTACAGATCGAGAGACCCAGTACTTC.

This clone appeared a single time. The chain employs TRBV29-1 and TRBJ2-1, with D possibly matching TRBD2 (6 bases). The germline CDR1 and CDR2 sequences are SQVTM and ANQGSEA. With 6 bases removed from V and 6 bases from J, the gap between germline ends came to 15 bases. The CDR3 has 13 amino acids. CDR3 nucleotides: TGCAGCGTAATAGCGGTATTGGGCAATGAGCAGTTCTTC. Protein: CSVIAVLGNEQFF.

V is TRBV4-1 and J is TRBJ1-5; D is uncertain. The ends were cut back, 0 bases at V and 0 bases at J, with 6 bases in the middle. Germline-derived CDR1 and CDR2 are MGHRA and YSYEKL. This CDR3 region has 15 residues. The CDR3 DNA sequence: TGCGCCAGCAGCCAAGAAGGGTATAGCAATCAGCCCCAGCATTTT. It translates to CASSQEGYSNQPQHF.

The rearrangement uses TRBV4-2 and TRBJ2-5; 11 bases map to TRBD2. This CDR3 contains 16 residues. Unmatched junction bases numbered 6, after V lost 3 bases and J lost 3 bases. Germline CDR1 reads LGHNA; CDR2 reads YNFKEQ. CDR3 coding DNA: TGTGCCAGCAGCCAGAAAGGGACTAGCGGTAAAGAGACCCAGTACTTC. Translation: CASSQKGTSGKETQYF.

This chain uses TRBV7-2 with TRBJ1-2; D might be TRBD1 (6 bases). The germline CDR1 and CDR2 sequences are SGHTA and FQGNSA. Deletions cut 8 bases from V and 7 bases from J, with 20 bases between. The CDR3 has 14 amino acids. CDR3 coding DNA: TGTGCCAGCGCTATTCGACAGAGAGGGGGTGGCTACACCTTC. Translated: CASAIRQRGGGYTF.

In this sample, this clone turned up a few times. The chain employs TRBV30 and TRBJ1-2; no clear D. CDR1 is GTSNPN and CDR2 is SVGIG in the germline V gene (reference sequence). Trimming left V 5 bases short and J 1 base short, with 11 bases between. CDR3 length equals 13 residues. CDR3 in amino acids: CAWETGSNYGYTF. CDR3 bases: TGTGCCTGGGAGACTGGGAGTAACTATGGCTACACCTTC.

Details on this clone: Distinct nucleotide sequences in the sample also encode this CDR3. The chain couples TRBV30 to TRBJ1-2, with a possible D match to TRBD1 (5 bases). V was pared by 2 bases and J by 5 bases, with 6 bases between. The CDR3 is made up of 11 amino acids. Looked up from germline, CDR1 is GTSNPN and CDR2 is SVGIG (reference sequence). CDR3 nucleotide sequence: TGTGCCTGGAGTTGGGGGTATGGCTACACCTTC. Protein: CAWSWGYGYTF.